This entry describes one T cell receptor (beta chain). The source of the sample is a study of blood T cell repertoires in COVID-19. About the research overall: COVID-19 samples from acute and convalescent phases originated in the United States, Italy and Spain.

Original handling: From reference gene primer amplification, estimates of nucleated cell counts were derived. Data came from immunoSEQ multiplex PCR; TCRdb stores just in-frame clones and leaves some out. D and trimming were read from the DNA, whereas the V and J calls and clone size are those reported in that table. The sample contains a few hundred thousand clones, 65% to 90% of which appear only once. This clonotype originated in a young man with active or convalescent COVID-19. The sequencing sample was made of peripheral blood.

CDR3 sequence reads: CASSRGQDYEQYF. The DNA for the CDR3 is TGTGCCAGCAGCAGGGGACAGGACTACGAGCAGTACTTC. The chain joins TRBV27 to TRBJ2-7, with TRBD1 matching over 8 bases. The CDR3 totals 13 residues. Losses at the gene ends were 6 bases for V and 3 bases for J; bases not matched to a gene: 4. Looked up from germline, CDR1 is MNHEY and CDR2 is SMNVEV (reference sequence).